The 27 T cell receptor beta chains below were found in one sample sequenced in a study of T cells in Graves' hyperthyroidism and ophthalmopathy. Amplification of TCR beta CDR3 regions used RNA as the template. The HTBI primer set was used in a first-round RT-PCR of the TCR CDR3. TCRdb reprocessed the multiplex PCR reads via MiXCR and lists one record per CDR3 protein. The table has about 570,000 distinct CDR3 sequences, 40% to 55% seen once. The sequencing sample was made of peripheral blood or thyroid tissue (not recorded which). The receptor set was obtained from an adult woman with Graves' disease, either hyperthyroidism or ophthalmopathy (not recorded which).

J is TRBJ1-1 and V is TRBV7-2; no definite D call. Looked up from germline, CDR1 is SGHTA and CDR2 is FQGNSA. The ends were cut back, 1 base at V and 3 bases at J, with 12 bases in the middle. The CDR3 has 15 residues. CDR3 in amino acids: CASSLGAGTYTEAFF. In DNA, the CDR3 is TGTGCCAGCAGCTTAGGGGCCGGTACTTACACTGAAGCTTTCTTT.

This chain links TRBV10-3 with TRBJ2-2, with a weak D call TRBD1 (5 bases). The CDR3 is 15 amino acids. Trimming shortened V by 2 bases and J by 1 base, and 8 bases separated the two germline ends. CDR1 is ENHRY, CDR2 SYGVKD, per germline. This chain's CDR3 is CAISETGVNTGELFF. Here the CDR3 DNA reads TGTGCCATCAGTGAGACAGGAGTGAACACCGGGGAGCTGTTTTTT.

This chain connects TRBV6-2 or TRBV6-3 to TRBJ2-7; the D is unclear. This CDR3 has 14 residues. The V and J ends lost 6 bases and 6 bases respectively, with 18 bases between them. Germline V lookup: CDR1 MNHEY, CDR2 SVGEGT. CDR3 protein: CASSGSRPNLEQYF. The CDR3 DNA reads TGTGCCAGCAGCGGTTCCCGACCTAATCTCGAGCAGTACTTC.

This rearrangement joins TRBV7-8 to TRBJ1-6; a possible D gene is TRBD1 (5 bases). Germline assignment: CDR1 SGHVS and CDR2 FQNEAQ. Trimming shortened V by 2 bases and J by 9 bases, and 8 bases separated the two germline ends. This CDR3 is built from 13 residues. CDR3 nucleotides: TGTGCCAGCAGCTTACGCAGGGTTTCACCCCTCCACTTT. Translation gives CASSLRRVSPLHF.

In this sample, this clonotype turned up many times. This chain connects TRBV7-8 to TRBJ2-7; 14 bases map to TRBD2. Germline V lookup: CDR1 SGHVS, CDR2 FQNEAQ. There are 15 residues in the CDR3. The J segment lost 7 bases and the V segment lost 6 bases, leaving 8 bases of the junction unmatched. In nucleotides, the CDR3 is TGTGCCAGCAGTTCAGGGGGACTAGCGGGAGTAGAGCAGTACTTC. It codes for CASSSGGLAGVEQYF.

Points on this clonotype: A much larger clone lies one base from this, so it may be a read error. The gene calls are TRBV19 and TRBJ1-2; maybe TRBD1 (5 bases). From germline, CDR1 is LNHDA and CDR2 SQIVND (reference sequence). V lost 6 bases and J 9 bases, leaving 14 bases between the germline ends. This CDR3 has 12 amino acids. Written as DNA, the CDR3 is TGTGCCAGTAGGGGGGGGACCCCGCGCTACACCTTC. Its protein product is CASRGGTPRYTF.

CDR3: CAISRLAGDNEQFF. CDR3 sequence (DNA): TGTGCCATCAGTCGACTAGCGGGAGACAATGAGCAGTTCTTC. The rearrangement uses TRBV10-3 and TRBJ2-7; 12 nucleotides agree with TRBD2. The J call may be incorrect, as the DNA end agrees better with TRBJ2-1. Germline CDR1 and CDR2: ENHRY and SYGVKD. This CDR3 region has 14 residues.

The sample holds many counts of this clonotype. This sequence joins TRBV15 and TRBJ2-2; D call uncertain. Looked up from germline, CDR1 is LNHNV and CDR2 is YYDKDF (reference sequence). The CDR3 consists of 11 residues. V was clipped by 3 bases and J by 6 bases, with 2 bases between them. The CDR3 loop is CATSSSGELFF. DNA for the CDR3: TGTGCCACCAGCAGCTCCGGGGAGCTGTTTTTT.

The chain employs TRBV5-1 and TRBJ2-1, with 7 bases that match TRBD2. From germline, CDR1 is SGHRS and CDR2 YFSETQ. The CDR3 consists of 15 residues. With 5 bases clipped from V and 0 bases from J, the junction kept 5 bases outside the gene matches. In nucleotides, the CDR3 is TGCGCCAGCAGACTAGCGTTAAGCTCCTACAATGAGCAGTTCTTC. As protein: CASRLALSSYNEQFF.

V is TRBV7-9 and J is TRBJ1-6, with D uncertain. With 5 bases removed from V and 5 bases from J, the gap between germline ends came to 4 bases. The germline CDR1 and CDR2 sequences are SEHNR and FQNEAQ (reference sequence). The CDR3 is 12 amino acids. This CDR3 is CASSNHNSPLHF. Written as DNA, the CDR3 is TGTGCCAGCAGCAACCATAATTCACCCCTCCACTTT.

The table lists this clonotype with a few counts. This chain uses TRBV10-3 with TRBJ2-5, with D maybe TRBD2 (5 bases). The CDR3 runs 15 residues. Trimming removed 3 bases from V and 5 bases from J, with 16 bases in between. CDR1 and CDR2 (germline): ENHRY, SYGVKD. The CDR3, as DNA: TGTGCCATCAGTGAAAAAGGAGGCAAGAAGGAGACCCAGTACTTC. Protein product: CAISEKGGKKETQYF.

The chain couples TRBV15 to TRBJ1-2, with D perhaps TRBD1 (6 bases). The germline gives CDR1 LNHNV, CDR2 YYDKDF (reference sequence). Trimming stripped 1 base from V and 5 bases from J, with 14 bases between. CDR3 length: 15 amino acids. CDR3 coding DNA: TGTGCCACCAGCAGAGTGCCCCGGACAGATTATGGCTACACCTTC. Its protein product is CATSRVPRTDYGYTF.

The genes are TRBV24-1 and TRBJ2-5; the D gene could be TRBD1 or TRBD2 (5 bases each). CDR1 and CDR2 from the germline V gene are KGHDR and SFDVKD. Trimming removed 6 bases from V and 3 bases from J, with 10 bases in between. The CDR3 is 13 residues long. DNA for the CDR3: TGTGCCACCAGTATGAGAGGGGAAGAGACCCAGTACTTC. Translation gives CATSMRGEETQYF.

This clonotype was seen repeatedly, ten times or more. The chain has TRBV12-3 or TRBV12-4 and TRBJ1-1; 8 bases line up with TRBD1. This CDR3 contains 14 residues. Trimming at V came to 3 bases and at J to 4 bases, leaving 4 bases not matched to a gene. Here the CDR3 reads CASSFQGAATEAFF. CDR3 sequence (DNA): TGTGCCAGCAGTTTCCAGGGGGCAGCCACTGAAGCTTTCTTT.

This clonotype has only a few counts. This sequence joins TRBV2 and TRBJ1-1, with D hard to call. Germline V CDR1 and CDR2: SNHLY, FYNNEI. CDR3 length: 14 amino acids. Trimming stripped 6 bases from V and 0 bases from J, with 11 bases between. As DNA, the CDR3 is TGTGCCAGCAGCCCTAGAGTCATGAACACTGAAGCTTTCTTT. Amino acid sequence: CASSPRVMNTEAFF.

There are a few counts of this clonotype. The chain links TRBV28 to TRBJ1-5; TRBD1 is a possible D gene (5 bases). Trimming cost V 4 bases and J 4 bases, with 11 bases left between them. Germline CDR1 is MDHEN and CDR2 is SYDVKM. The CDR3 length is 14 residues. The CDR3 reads CASSSRQINQPQHF. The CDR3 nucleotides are TGTGCCAGCAGTTCACGACAGATAAATCAGCCCCAGCATTTT.

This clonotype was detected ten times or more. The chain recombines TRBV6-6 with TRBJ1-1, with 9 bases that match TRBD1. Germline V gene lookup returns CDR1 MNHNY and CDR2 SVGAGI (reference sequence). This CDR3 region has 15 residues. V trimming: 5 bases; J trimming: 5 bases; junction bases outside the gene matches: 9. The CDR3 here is CASSDKQGARTEAFF. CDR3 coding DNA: TGTGCCAGCAGTGACAAACAGGGGGCGCGGACTGAAGCTTTCTTT.

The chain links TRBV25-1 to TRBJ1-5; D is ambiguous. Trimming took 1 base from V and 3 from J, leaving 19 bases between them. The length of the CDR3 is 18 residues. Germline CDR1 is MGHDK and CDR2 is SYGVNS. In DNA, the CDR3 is TGTGCCAGCAGTGAATTTACTACCATTGTCCGAATCAATCAGCCCCAGCATTTT. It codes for CASSEFTTIVRINQPQHF.

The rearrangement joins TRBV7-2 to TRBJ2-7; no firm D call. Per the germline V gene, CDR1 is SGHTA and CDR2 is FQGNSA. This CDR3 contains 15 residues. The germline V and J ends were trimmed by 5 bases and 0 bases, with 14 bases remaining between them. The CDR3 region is CASSQTFGSSYEQYF. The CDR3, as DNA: TGTGCCAGCAGCCAGACCTTCGGAAGCTCCTACGAGCAGTACTTC.

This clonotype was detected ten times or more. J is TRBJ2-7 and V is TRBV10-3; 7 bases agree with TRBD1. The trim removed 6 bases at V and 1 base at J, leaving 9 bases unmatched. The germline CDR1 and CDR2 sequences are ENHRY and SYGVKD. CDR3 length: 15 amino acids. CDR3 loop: CAISATGARSYEQYF. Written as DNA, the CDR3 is TGTGCCATCAGCGCTACAGGGGCGCGGTCCTACGAGCAGTACTTC.

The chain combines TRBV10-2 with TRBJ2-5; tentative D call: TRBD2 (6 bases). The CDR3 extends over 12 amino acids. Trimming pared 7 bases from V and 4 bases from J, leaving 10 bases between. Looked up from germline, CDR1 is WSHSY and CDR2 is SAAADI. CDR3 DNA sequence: TGCGCCAGCACCTTTAGCGGAGAGACCCAGTACTTC. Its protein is CASTFSGETQYF.

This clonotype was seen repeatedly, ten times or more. CDR3 nucleotide sequence: TGTGCCAGCAGTAGTCCAGCTAATTCACCCCTCCACTTT. Protein: CASSSPANSPLHF. This chain uses TRBV6-5 with TRBJ1-6; D unresolved. The CDR3 has 13 residues. V gave up 5 bases and J gave up 6 bases, with 8 bases separating them. CDR1 and CDR2 from the germline V gene are MNHEY and SVGAGI.

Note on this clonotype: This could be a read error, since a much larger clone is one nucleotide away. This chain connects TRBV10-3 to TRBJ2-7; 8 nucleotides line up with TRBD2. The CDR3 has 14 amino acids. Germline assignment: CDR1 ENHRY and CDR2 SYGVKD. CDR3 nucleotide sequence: TGTGCCATCAGTGAGTCCAGCGGGAGCAACGAGCAGTGCTTC. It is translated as CAISESSGSNEQCF.

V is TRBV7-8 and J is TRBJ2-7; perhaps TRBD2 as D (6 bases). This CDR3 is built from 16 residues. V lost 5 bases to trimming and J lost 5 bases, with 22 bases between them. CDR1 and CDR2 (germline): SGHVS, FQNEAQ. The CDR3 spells CASSSLGGRPIDEQYF. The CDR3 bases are TGTGCCAGCAGCAGCCTGGGGGGACGACCGATCGACGAGCAGTACTTC. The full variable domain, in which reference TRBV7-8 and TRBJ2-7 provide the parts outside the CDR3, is GAGVSQSPRYKVAKRGQDVALRCDPISGHVSLFWYQQALGQGPEFLTYFQNEAQLDKSGLPSDRFFAERPEGSVSTLKIQRTQQEDSAVYLCASSSLGGRPIDEQYFGPGTRLTVT.

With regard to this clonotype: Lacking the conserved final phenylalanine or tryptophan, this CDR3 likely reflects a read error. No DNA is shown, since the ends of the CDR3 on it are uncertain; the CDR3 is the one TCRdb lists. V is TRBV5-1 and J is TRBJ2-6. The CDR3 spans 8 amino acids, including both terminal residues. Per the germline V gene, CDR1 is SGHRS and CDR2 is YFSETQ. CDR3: CASSRGTS.

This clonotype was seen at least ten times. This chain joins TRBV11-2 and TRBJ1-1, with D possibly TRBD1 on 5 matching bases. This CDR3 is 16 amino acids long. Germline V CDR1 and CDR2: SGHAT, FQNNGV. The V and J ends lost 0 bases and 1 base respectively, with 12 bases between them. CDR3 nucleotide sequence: TGTGCCAGCAGCTTAGAGGCAGGGTTGGCGAACACTGAAGCTTTCTTT. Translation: CASSLEAGLANTEAFF.

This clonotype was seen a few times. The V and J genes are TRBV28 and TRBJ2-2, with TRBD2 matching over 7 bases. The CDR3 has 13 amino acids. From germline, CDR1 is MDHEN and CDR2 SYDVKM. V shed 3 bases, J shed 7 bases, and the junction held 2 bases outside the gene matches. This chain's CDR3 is CASSFRTSGELFF. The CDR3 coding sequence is TGTGCCAGCAGTTTTAGGACTAGCGGGGAGCTGTTTTTT. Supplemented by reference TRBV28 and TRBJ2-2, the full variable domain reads DVKVTQSSRYLVKRTGEKVFLECVQDMDHENMFWYRQDPGLGLRLIYFSYDVKMKEKGDIPEGYSVSREKKERFSLILESASTNQTSMYLCASSFRTSGELFFGEGSRLTVL.